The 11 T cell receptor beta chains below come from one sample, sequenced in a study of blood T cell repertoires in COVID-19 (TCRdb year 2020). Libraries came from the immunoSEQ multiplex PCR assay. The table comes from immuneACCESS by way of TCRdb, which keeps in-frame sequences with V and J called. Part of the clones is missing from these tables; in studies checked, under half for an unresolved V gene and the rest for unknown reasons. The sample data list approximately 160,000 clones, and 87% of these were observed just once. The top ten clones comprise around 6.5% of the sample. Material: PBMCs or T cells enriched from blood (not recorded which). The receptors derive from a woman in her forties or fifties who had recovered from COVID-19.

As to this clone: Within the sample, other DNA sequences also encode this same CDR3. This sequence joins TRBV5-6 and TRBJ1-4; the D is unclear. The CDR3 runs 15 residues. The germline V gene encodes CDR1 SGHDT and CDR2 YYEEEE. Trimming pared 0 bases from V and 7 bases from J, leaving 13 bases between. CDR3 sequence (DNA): TGTGCCAGCAGCTTGGGAGTGCGAGGTGGTGAAAAACTGTTTTTT. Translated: CASSLGVRGGEKLFF.

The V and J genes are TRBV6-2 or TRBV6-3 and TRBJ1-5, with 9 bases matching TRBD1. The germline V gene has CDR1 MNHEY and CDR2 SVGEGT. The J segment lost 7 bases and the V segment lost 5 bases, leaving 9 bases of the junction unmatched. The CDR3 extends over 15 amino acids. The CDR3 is CASSPGTGYVQPQHF. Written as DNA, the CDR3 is TGTGCCAGCAGTCCCGGGACAGGGTACGTCCAGCCCCAGCATTTT.

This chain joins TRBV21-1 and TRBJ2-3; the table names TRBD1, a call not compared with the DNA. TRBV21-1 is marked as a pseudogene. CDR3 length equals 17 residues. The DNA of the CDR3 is TGTGCCAGCAGCAAAGTCGACAGGGAAGGGGTCACAGATACGCAGTATTTT. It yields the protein CASSKVDREGVTDTQYF.

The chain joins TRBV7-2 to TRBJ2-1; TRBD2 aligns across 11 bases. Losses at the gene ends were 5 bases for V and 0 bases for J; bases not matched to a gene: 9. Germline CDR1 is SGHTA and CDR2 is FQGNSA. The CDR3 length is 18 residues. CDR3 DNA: TGTGCCAGCAGCCGTACAGTAGCGGGAGGGAGCTCCTACAATGAGCAGTTCTTC. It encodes CASSRTVAGGSSYNEQFF.

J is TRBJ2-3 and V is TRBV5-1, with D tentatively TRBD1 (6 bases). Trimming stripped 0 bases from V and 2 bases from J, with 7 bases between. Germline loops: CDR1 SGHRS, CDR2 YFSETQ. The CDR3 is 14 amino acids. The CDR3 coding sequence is TGCGCCAGCAGCTTGGGGGGGCCCACAGATACGCAGTATTTT. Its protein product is CASSLGGPTDTQYF.

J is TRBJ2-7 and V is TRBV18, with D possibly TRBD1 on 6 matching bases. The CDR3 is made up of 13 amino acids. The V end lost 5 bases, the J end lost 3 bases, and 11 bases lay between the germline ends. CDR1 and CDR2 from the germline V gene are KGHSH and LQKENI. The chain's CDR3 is CASSAGQSYEQYF. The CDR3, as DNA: TGTGCCAGCTCAGCCGGACAGAGCTACGAGCAGTACTTC. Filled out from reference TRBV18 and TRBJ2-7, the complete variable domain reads NAGVMQNPRHLVRRRGQEARLRCSPMKGHSHVYWYRQLPEEGLKFMVYLQKENIIDESGMPKERFSAEFPKEGPSILRIQQVVRGDSAAYFCASSAGQSYEQYFGPGTRLTVT.

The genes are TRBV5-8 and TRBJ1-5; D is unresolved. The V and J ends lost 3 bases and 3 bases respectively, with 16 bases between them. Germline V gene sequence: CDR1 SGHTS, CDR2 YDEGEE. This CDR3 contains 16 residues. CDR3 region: CASSSAGGKINQPQHF. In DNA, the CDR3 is TGTGCCAGCAGCTCCGCAGGAGGGAAAATCAATCAGCCCCAGCATTTT.

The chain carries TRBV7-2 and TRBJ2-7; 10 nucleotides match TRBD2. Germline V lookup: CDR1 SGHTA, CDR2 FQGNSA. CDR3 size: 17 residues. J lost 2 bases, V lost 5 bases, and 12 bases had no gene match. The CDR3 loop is CASSLASGRWGAYEQYF. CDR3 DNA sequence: TGTGCCAGCAGCCTTGCTAGCGGGAGATGGGGGGCCTACGAGCAGTACTTC. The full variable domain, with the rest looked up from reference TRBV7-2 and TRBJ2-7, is GAGVSQSPSNKVTEKGKDVELRCDPISGHTALYWYRQSLGQGLEFLIYFQGNSAPDKSGLPSDRFSAERTGGSVSTLTIQRTQQEDSAVYLCASSLASGRWGAYEQYFGPGTRLTVT.

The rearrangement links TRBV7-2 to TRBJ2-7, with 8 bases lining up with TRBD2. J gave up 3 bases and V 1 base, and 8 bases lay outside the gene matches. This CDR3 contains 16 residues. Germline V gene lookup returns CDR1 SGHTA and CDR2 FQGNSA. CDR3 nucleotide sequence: TGTGCCAGCAGCTTAGGTTCAGGCGGGGGGTTCTACGAGCAGTACTTC. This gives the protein CASSLGSGGGFYEQYF.

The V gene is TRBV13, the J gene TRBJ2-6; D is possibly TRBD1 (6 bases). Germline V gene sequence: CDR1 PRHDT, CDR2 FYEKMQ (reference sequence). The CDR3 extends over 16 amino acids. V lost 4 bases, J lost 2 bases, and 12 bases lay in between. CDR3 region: CASSSIQGAGANVLTF. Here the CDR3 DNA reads TGTGCCAGCAGCTCAATACAGGGTGCTGGGGCCAACGTCCTGACTTTC.

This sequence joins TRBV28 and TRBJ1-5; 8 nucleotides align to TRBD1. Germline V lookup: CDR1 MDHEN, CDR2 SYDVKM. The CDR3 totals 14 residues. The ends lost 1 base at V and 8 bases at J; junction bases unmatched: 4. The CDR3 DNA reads TGTGCCAGCAGTTTATTGCAGGGGGCTGAGCCCCAGCATTTT. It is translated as CASSLLQGAEPQHF. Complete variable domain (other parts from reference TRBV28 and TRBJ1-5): DVKVTQSSRYLVKRTGEKVFLECVQDMDHENMFWYRQDPGLGLRLIYFSYDVKMKEKGDIPEGYSVSREKKERFSLILESASTNQTSMYLCASSLLQGAEPQHFGDGTRLSIL.